This T cell receptor (beta chain) is from a study of glioma-infiltrating T cells. Amplification of TCR alpha and beta CDR3 regions from RNA used iRepertoire nested multiplex PCR. TCRdb re-called the multiplex PCR reads with MiXCR, one entry per CDR3 protein. Here the sample spans more than 95,000 distinct CDR3 sequences, roughly 24% being singletons. Many counts were recorded for this clonotype. From germline, CDR1 is SNHLY and CDR2 FYNNEI. V lost 1 base, J lost 1 base, and 1 base stayed unmatched. The CDR3 extends over 15 amino acids. The receptor was isolated from a human donor with low-grade glioma or glioblastoma, undergoing nonglioma brain surgery, or in good health (not recorded which). The sequenced material came from glioma tissue, nonneoplastic brain tissue, or PBMCs (not recorded which). This chain joins TRBV2 and TRBJ2-3, with 8 bases lining up with TRBD1. CDR3 loop: CASSEVGQGTDTQYF. In DNA, the CDR3 is TGTGCCAGCAGTGAAGTGGGACAGGGCACAGATACGCAGTATTTT.